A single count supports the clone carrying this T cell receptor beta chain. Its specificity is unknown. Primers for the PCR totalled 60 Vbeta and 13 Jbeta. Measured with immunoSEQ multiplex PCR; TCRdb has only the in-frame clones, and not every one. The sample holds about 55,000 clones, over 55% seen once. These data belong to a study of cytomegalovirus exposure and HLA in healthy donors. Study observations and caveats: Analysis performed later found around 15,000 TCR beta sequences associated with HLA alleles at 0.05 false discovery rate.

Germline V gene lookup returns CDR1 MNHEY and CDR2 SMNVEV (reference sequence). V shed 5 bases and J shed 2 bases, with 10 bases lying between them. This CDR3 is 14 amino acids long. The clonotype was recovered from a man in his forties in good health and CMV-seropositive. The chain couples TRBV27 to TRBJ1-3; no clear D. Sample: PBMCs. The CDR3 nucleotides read TGTGCCAGCAGTCTCAATTCAGCTGGAAACACCATATATTTT. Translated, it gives CASSLNSAGNTIYF.